These T cell receptor beta chains were read from a single sample in a study of T cell responses to AZD1222 COVID-19 vaccine. The repertoire was sequenced with immunoSEQ multiplex PCR; TCRdb's copy has only in-frame clones and lacks some. The top ten clones hold roughly 8% of a sample with approximately 180,000 clones, around 90% of them seen once. The sequencing here drew on peripheral blood, taken on day 0 of AZD1222 vaccination. These receptor sequences come from an adult in good health. The CDR3 runs from the conserved cysteine through the conserved F or W. The D gene is left open where the match is weak.

D,V,J,DNA,CDR3
NA,TRBV5-1,TRBJ1-6,TGCGCCAGCAGCTTGACACCGGGGAGTAATTCACCCCTCCACTTT,CASSLTPGSNSPLHF
NA,TRBV11-2,TRBJ2-1,TGTGCCAGCAGCTTAGATTACGGGAGCGGATACAATGAGCAGTTCTTC,CASSLDYGSGYNEQFF
NA,TRBV7-9,TRBJ2-1,TGTGCCAGCAGCTTAGAGGGGGACGAGCAGTTCTTC,CASSLEGDEQFF
NA,TRBV7-2,TRBJ1-2,TGTGCCAGCAGCTCCTCACCTAACTATGGCTACACCTTC,CASSSSPNYGYTF
TRBD2,TRBV14,TRBJ2-6,TGTGCCAGCAGCCCCTGGGAGGGGAAGCTCTCTGGGGCCAACGTCCTGACTTTC,CASSPWEGKLSGANVLTF
NA,TRBV6-1,TRBJ1-4,TGTGCCAGCAGTGAAGGCGGTGGGCTAGCTAATGAAAAACTGTTTTTT,CASSEGGGLANEKLFF
NA,TRBV10-3,TRBJ1-4,TGTGCCACCTCAGGGACTTTTGCAACTAATGAAAAACTGTTTTTT,CATSGTFATNEKLFF
NA,TRBV20-1,TRBJ2-7,TGCAGTGCTAGCCCGTTCTACGAGCAGTACTTC,CSASPFYEQYF
TRBD1,TRBV13,TRBJ1-1,TGTGCCAGCAGCGTGACAGGGACTGAAGCTTTCTTT,CASSVTGTEAFF
NA,TRBV30,TRBJ1-2,TGTGCCTGGAGTATAACCCGGGGGTCAGGAAGCTACACCTTC,CAWSITRGSGSYTF
NA,TRBV4-1,TRBJ1-2,TGCGCCAGCAGCCAAGCAGCAGTGGGCCACTATGGCTACACCTTC,CASSQAAVGHYGYTF
NA,TRBV16,TRBJ1-2,TGTGCCAGCAGCCGGACAGTGGGCTATGGCTACACCTTC,CASSRTVGYGYTF
TRBD2,TRBV11-2,TRBJ2-5,TGTGCCAGCAGCTTTTTAGCGGGGGGGCAGATTGAGACCCAGTACTTC,CASSFLAGGQIETQYF
NA,TRBV6-2/TRBV6-3,TRBJ2-3,TGTGCCAGCAGTCCGGACTTCAGAGCTGCAGATACGCAGTATTTT,CASSPDFRAADTQYF
NA,TRBV15,TRBJ1-4,TGTGCCACCAGCGGCTGGTTGATCGGGGCTACGGATGAAAAACTGTTTTTT,CATSGWLIGATDEKLFF
TRBD1,TRBV19,TRBJ1-2,TGTGCCAGTAGTCCACGACAGGGGCTTGGCTATGGCTACACCTTC,CASSPRQGLGYGYTF